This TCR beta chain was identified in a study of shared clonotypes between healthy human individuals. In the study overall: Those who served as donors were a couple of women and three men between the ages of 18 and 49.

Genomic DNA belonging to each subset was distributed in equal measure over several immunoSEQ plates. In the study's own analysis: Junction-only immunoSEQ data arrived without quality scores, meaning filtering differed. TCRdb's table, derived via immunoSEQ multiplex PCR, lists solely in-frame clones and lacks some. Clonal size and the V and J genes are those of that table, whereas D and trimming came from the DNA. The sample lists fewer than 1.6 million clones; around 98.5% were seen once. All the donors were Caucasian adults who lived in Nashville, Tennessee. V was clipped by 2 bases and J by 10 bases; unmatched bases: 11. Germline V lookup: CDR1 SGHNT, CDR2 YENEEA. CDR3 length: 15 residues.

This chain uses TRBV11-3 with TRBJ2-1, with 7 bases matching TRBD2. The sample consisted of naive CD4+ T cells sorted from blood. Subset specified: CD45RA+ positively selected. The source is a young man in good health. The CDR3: CASSLLSGTDYEQFF. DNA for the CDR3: TGTGCCAGCAGCTTATTGAGCGGGACGGATTACGAGCAGTTCTTC.